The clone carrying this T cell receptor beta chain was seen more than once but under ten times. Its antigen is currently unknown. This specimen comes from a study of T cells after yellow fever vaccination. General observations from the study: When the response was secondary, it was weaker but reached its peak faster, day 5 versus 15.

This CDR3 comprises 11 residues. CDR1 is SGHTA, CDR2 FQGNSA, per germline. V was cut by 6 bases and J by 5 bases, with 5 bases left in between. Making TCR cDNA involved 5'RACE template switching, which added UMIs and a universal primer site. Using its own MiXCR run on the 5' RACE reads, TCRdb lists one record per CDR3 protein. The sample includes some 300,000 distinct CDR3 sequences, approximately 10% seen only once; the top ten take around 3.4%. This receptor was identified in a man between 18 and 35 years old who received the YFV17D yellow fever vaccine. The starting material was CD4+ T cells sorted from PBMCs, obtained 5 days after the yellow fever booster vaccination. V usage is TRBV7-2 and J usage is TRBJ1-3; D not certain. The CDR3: CASSPRNTIYF. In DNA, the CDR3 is TGTGCCAGCAGTCCTCGAAACACCATATATTTT.